The clone carrying this T cell receptor (beta chain) has just a few counts. The sample originates from a study of T cells after somatic rescue of genetic block. Assay used: immunoSEQ multiplex PCR; TCRdb lists only in-frame clones, some missing. The repertoire holds 68,000 or so clones, with 92% as singletons. The germline gives CDR1 SGHTA, CDR2 FQGTGA. The CDR3 sequence is 15 residues long. Trimming cost V 2 bases and J 3 bases, with 10 bases left between them. This TCR came from a middle-aged man. The specimen was peripheral blood mononuclear cells (PBMCs). V is TRBV7-3 and J is TRBJ2-2; D is unresolved. This CDR3 reads CASSLLGSHTGELFF. The CDR3 bases are TGTGCCAGCAGCTTACTGGGCAGTCACACCGGGGAGCTGTTTTTT.